The rows below give T cell receptor beta chains drawn from one sample of a study of shared clonotypes between healthy human individuals. TCRdb's copy holds only in-frame clones and misses some; the assay was immunoSEQ multiplex PCR. This sample has about 1 million clones, with approximately 72% found just once. The sequenced sample was memory CD4+ T cells sorted from blood. Every receptor here comes from a man aged 18 to 30 in good health. Each CDR3 is given with its conserved first and last residue. D genes are given only for firm matches. Clone size is shown for a subset of rows, as once, few, many or a class of expanded clone.

v_call	clone_size	d_call	j_call	cdr3_nt	cdr3_aa
TRBV2	-	TRBD1	TRBJ1-1	TGTGCCAGCAGTGAAATGGGACAGGGACTGGGCACTGAAGCTTTCTTT	CASSEMGQGLGTEAFF
TRBV5-1	-	TRBD2	TRBJ2-3	TGCGCCAGCAGAGTGGAACTAGCGAGAGATACGCAGTATTTT	CASRVELARDTQYF
TRBV19	-	TRBD1	TRBJ2-6	TGTGCCAGTAGCCGAACAGGGGGTGGGGCCAACGTCCTGACTTTC	CASSRTGGGANVLTF
TRBV5-4	-	-	TRBJ1-1	TGTGCCAGCAGCCCAGCCGGAGACAGGAACACTGAAGCTTTCTTT	CASSPAGDRNTEAFF
TRBV7-9	-	-	TRBJ1-3	TGTGCCAGCAGCTTGGGGGACTCAAATTCTGGAAACACCATATATTTT	CASSLGDSNSGNTIYF
TRBV6-5	once	-	TRBJ2-7	TGTGCCAGCAGTTACTCGACTGGCGAGCAGTACTTC	CASSYSTGEQYF
TRBV28	few	TRBD1	TRBJ1-2	TGTGCCAGCAGTTCCCCGACAGGGGGAGGTCGATATGGCTACACCTTC	CASSSPTGGGRYGYTF
TRBV30	-	-	TRBJ2-3	TGTGCCTGGAGTGTCTCTGCAGATACGCAGTATTTT	CAWSVSADTQYF
TRBV7-2	-	-	TRBJ2-5	TGTGCCAGCAGCCCTAGCCCCGGGACGGATGAGACCCAGTACTTC	CASSPSPGTDETQYF
TRBV10-3	-	TRBD1	TRBJ2-3	TGTGCCATCAAAGCGGGACAGGGCGGAGATACGCAGTATTTT	CAIKAGQGGDTQYF
TRBV9	-	TRBD2	TRBJ2-1	TGTGCCAGCAGCGTGACTAGCGGGAGGGCCGTTATACAGTTCTTC	CASSVTSGRAVIQFF
TRBV18	-	-	TRBJ2-7	TGTGCCAGCTCACCATCCGGCGGGTTAAACGAGCAGTACTTC	CASSPSGGLNEQYF
TRBV30	-	-	TRBJ2-3	TGTGCCTGGAGTGCCGGGACACCGGATACGCAGTATTTT	CAWSAGTPDTQYF
TRBV5-4	-	-	TRBJ1-3	TGTGCCAGCAGCTCTGGACTGCCGGGGCTTGGAAACACCATATATTTT	CASSSGLPGLGNTIYF
TRBV9	-	TRBD2	TRBJ2-3	TGTGCCAGCAGCTTTGGACTAGCGGGAGCAGATACGCAGTATTTT	CASSFGLAGADTQYF
TRBV19	-	-	TRBJ2-3	TGTGCCAGTAGTTCCAACTCAGATACGCAGTATTTT	CASSSNSDTQYF
TRBV6-1	once	-	TRBJ1-2	TGTGCCAGCAGAAAACAGGAGATCCCAAACTATGGCTACACCTTC	CASRKQEIPNYGYTF
TRBV18	-	-	TRBJ2-7	TGTGCCAGCTCAGCCGGTCGGACACGAGTTTCCTACGAGCAGTACTTC	CASSAGRTRVSYEQYF
TRBV18	-	-	TRBJ2-7	TGTGCCAGCTCATCAGTACGCGGCCCCTCCTACGAGCAGTACTTC	CASSSVRGPSYEQYF
TRBV5-6	-	TRBD2	TRBJ2-1	TGTGCCAGCATCTTTGGGCTAGCGGGAGGCAATGAGCAGTTCTTC	CASIFGLAGGNEQFF
TRBV14	few	-	TRBJ1-1	TGTGCCAGCAGCCAAGGGAGGGAAGCTTTCTTT	CASSQGREAFF
TRBV6-5	-	-	TRBJ1-6	TGTGCCAGCAGTTCCTCAGGGGCGAGGGATTCACCCCTCCACTTT	CASSSSGARDSPLHF
TRBV2	few	-	TRBJ2-3	TGTGCCAGCGAAGGCCCTGCCGACAGCGAGTATTTT	CASEGPADSEYF
TRBV30	-	TRBD1	TRBJ1-2	TGTGCCTGGAGTGGCGGGACAGGACTCTATGGCTACACCTTC	CAWSGGTGLYGYTF
TRBV9	-	TRBD1	TRBJ1-2	TGTGCCAGCAGCGTAGTCTCCACAGGGGGCGGGATCGGCTACACCTTC	CASSVVSTGGGIGYTF
TRBV7-6	-	TRBD1	TRBJ2-3	TGTGCCAGCAGCCCAGTCCCGGGACAGGGCGGTACGCAGTATTTT	CASSPVPGQGGTQYF
TRBV18	-	-	TRBJ2-1	TGTGCCAGCTCACCACCTACCCGAGTGGATGAGCAGTTCTTC	CASSPPTRVDEQFF
TRBV30	-	-	TRBJ2-5	TGTGCCTGGAGTCCCAGCGTGGTGATGGGGACCCAGTACTTC	CAWSPSVVMGTQYF
TRBV5-6	-	-	TRBJ2-3	TGTGCCAGCAGCTTAGCAGATACGCAGTATTTT	CASSLADTQYF
TRBV19	-	-	TRBJ2-7	TGTGCCAGTAGGAAGACACCGACCTACGAGCAGTACTTC	CASRKTPTYEQYF
TRBV7-9	-	-	TRBJ1-1	TGTGCCAGCAGCTACCTTGGCACTGAAGCTTTCTTT	CASSYLGTEAFF
TRBV27	once	-	TRBJ2-7	TGTGCCAGCAGTTGGGCCCGACAGACTAGAAGTGCCTACGAGCAGTACTTC	CASSWARQTRSAYEQYF
TRBV27	-	TRBD1	TRBJ2-6	TGTGCCAGCAGTTTATCGGCCGGGACAGGGGGCTCTGGGGCCAACGTCCTGACTTTC	CASSLSAGTGGSGANVLTF
TRBV5-5	many	TRBD1	TRBJ1-2	TGTGCCAGCAGACACACAGGGGGCGCAGGGTATGGCTACACCTTC	CASRHTGGAGYGYTF
TRBV5-6	once	-	TRBJ2-2	TGTGCCAGCAGCTTGGGGGGGCGCCTCACCGGGGAGCTGTTTTTT	CASSLGGRLTGELFF
TRBV10-3	-	-	TRBJ2-1	TGTGCCATCAGTGAAAGAGGAAGGAACCCATCTCCAATCGAGCAGTTCTTC	CAISERGRNPSPIEQFF
TRBV18	-	-	TRBJ2-3	TGTGCCAGCTCACCACCGGCCGCATATACGCAGTATTTT	CASSPPAAYTQYF